These 12 T cell receptor beta chains were sequenced from one sample in a study of cytomegalovirus exposure and HLA in healthy donors (dated by TCRdb to about 2017). The library was produced with the immunoSEQ multiplex PCR assay. A mixture of 60 forward primers for TCR Vbeta segments and 13 reverse primers for TCR Jbeta segments was used in the multiplex PCR. TCRdb re-hosts the immuneACCESS table, in-frame sequences only. Its copies lack some clones; in the studies checked, an unresolved V gene accounts for under half of them, and the cause for the rest is not known. This sample has some 200,000 clones in its table, and roughly 90% of those were observed once. The biggest ten clones account for more than 0.8% of the sample. The sample was PBMCs. These receptors were taken from a young woman in good health and CMV-seronegative.

V is TRBV10-1 and J is TRBJ1-5; D possibly corresponds to TRBD1 (6 bases). The germline V gene has CDR1 WNHNN and CDR2 SYGVQD (reference sequence). This CDR3 comprises 14 residues. V lost 3 bases and J 5 bases, leaving 11 bases between the germline ends. The DNA for the CDR3 is TGCGCCAGCAGTGACCGGGGACACCATCAGCCCCAGCATTTT. Its protein product is CASSDRGHHQPQHF.

The rearrangement uses TRBV30 and TRBJ1-2, with 8 bases fitting TRBD1. Per the germline V gene, CDR1 is GTSNPN and CDR2 is SVGIG (reference sequence). With 1 base clipped from V and 4 bases from J, the junction kept 17 bases outside the gene matches. The CDR3 is 18 amino acids. The CDR3 DNA sequence: TGTGCCTGGAGTGCATCTATTTTCAGGGGGCGAAGGAGCTATGGCTACACCTTC. This gives the protein CAWSASIFRGRRSYGYTF.

This clone was recorded once. The chain joins TRBV5-1 to TRBJ2-2, with D possibly TRBD2 on 6 matching bases. The V end lost 6 bases, the J end lost 0 bases, and 9 bases lay between the germline ends. Germline CDR1 and CDR2: SGHRS and YFSETQ. This CDR3 region has 14 residues. The chain's CDR3 is CASNRDSNTGELFF. The CDR3 bases are TGCGCCAGCAATAGGGACTCGAACACCGGGGAGCTGTTTTTT.

This chain uses TRBV27 with TRBJ1-6; 7 nucleotides match TRBD1. The germline V gene encodes CDR1 MNHEY and CDR2 SMNVEV (reference sequence). Trimming cost V 5 bases and J 8 bases; bases outside gene matches: 18. CDR3 length: 18 amino acids. The CDR3 sequence is CASSRGGQTRENHSPLHF. CDR3 bases: TGTGCCAGCAGTCGGGGGGGACAGACCCGGGAAAATCATTCACCCCTCCACTTT.

The CDR3 loop reads CASSWAPGDGYTF. CDR3 in DNA: TGTGCCAGCAGCTGGGCCCCGGGGGATGGCTACACCTTC. The chain links TRBV6-5 to TRBJ1-2; a possible D gene is TRBD1 (5 bases). The CDR3 has 13 amino acids. The germline CDR1 and CDR2 sequences are MNHEY and SVGAGI. The V end lost 6 bases, the J end lost 6 bases, and 14 bases lay between the germline ends.

This sequence joins TRBV19 and TRBJ1-1, with 7 bases aligning to TRBD1. This CDR3 is 13 amino acids long. Trimming at V came to 5 bases and at J to 3 bases, leaving 3 bases not matched to a gene. Germline V gives CDR1 LNHDA, CDR2 SQIVND (reference sequence). CDR3 residues: CASSAGGYTEAFF. The CDR3 region has the DNA TGTGCCAGTAGTGCAGGGGGGTACACTGAAGCTTTCTTT.

This chain connects TRBV7-2 to TRBJ2-7; tentative D call: TRBD2 (6 bases). V was clipped by 1 base and J by 2 bases, with 9 bases between them. The CDR3 contains 14 residues. CDR1 and CDR2 (germline): SGHTA, FQGNSA. The CDR3 DNA follows: TGTGCCAGCAGCTTAGGTGGGAGGCCCTACGAGCAGTACTTC. Residues: CASSLGGRPYEQYF.

This sequence joins TRBV4-1 and TRBJ2-1; 13 bases are a match to TRBD2. Germline trimming cut 4 bases from V and 5 bases from J; bases unmatched to any gene: 17. The CDR3 contains 20 residues. Germline values: CDR1 MGHRA, CDR2 YSYEKL. This chain's CDR3 is CASSPQTSGRTRIIDNEQFF. CDR3 nucleotide sequence: TGCGCCAGCAGCCCCCAGACTAGCGGGAGGACGCGCATAATTGACAATGAGCAGTTCTTC.

J is TRBJ2-4 and V is TRBV30, with TRBD1 matching over 11 bases. The CDR3 sequence is 12 residues long. The germline gives CDR1 GTSNPN, CDR2 SVGIG (reference sequence). The junction had 3 bases not matched to a gene; V was cut back by 5 bases and J by 9 bases. CDR3 sequence reads: CAWGQGAGIQYF. In DNA, the CDR3 is TGTGCCTGGGGACAGGGGGCCGGCATTCAGTACTTC.

This clone was picked up a small number of times. This chain connects TRBV6-6 to TRBJ1-1; tentative D call: TRBD1 (5 bases). From germline, CDR1 is MNHNY and CDR2 SVGAGI (reference sequence). The CDR3 runs to 12 residues. Deletions cut 2 bases from V and 7 bases from J, with 8 bases between. In DNA form, the CDR3 reads TGTGCCAGCAGTTACGGGGCAGTTGAAGCTTTCTTT. As protein: CASSYGAVEAFF.

Remarks on this clone: The same CDR3 arises from other DNA sequences in this sample as well. V gene TRBV13 combines with J gene TRBJ2-1; no clear D. V was clipped by 5 bases and J by 3 bases, with 8 bases between them. Per the germline V gene, CDR1 is PRHDT and CDR2 is FYEKMQ (reference sequence). This CDR3 has 13 amino acids. The chain's CDR3 is CASSPRGYNEQFF. DNA of the CDR3: TGTGCCAGCAGCCCCCGAGGCTACAATGAGCAGTTCTTC.

This chain links TRBV5-4 with TRBJ2-1, with 7 bases aligning to TRBD2. CDR3 size: 15 residues. V trimming: 4 bases; J trimming: 8 bases; junction bases outside the gene matches: 12. Germline loops: CDR1 SGHNT, CDR2 YYREEE (reference sequence). The CDR3 sequence is CASSAPQRGEDEQFF. The CDR3 DNA sequence: TGTGCCAGCAGCGCGCCCCAGCGGGGCGAGGATGAGCAGTTCTTC.